The entry below gives a single TCR beta chain sequence along with its context. What it binds is unknown. Only in-frame clones appear in the TCRdb table, and some are missing; sequencing was by immunoSEQ multiplex PCR. The sample carries approximately 110,000 clones, roughly 93% recorded once. The CDR3 has 13 residues. Trimming stripped 4 bases from V and 4 bases from J, with 10 bases between. The germline CDR1 and CDR2 sequences are MGHRA and YSYEKL. This record belongs to a study of graft-versus-host responses after intestinal transplantation. Study-level information: Tacrolimus plus steroids were given to all recipients for about three years, preceded by anti-thymocyte globulin induction. General study results and limits: Graft-donor T cell macrochimerism in patients accompanied high graft-versus-host to host-versus-graft clonal ratios in allografts.

The specimen comprised unstimulated CD8+ T cells sorted from spleen or lymph node cells, sampled before transplant. V and J are TRBV4-1 and TRBJ1-1; D gene unclear. This receptor was identified in a human donor who was the organ donor for an intestinal transplant. DNA of the CDR3: TGCGCCAGCAGCCCCGGGAAAGGCACTGAAGCTTTCTTT. Its protein is CASSPGKGTEAFF.